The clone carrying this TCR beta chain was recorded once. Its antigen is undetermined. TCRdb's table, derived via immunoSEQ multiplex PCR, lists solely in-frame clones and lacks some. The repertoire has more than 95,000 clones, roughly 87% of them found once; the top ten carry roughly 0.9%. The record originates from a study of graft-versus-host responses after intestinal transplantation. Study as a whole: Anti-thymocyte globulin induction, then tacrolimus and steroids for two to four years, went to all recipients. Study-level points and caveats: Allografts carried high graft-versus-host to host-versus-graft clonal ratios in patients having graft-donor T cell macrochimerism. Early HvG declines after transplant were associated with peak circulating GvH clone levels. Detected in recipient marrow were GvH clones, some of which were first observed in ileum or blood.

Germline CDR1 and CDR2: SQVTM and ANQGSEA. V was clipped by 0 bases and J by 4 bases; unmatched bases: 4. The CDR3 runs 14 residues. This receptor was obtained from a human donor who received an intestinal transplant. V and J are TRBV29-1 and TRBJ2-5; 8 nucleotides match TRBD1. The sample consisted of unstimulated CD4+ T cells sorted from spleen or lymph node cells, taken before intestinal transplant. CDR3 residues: CSVEESGTGETQYF. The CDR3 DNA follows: TGCAGCGTTGAAGAATCGGGGACAGGAGAGACCCAGTACTTC. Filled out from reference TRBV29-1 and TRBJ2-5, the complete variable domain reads SAVISQKPSRDICQRGTSLTIQCQVDSQVTMMFWYRQQPGQSLTLIATANQGSEATYESGFVIDKFPISRPNLTFSTLTVSNMSPEDSSIYLCSVEESGTGETQYFGPGTRLLVL.